This T cell receptor (beta chain) was captured by sequencing in a study of CD8+CD57+ T cells in acquired aplastic anemia. Study-wide background: Quantities of DNA derived from sorted CD4+ and CD8+ cells averaged 3.2 ug. Overall study findings and caveats: Roughly 28 was the count of CD8+ CDR3 sequences that patients shared with controls.

This clonotype was seen many times. What it binds is not known. Researchers used genomic DNA as the template to profile TCR beta VDJ and CDR3. A single record per CDR3 protein comes from TCRdb applying MiXCR to the reads. The sample holds approximately 130,000 distinct CDR3 sequences, roughly 40% seen once. In patients chosen for sequencing, flow cytometry had shown CD8+CD57+ cell expansion. The study sampled blood from patients who had received no therapy. V lost 5 bases, J lost 5 bases, and 14 bases stayed unmatched. CDR3 length: 17 amino acids. In germline, CDR1 is LNHDA, CDR2 SQIVND (reference sequence).

The chain couples TRBV19 to TRBJ1-5, with 8 bases lining up with TRBD1. This TCR was sampled from a human donor with aplastic anemia. Sequences were obtained from sorted CD4+, CD8+, or CD8+CD57+ T cells (not recorded which) from PBMCs. The CDR3: CASSQRTGWSGDQPQHF. CDR3 nucleotide sequence: TGTGCCAGTAGTCAAAGGACAGGGTGGTCCGGCGATCAGCCCCAGCATTTT. The full variable domain, with the rest looked up from reference TRBV19 and TRBJ1-5, is DGGITQSPKYLFRKEGQNVTLSCEQNLNHDAMYWYRQDPGQGLRLIYYSQIVNDFQKGDIAEGYSVSREKKESFPLTVTSAQKNPTAFYLCASSQRTGWSGDQPQHFGDGTRLSIL.